The present T cell receptor beta chain was sequenced within a study of blood T cell repertoires in COVID-19 (TCRdb year 2020). For context, the study as a whole: The collaborator samples originated in the United States, Italy and Spain and spanned the acute and convalescent phases of COVID-19. The material from the prospective study consisted of cDNA or gDNA derived from T cells, B-cell-depleted T cells, or PBMCs. Deeply sampled blood TCRbeta repertoires from subjects exposed to, actively infected with, or recovered from COVID-19 were included in the dataset. The repertoires were made available in a free public database intended to serve as a resource for research on the immune response to SARS-CoV-2. The samples were drawn from two sources: the first 160 participants of the ongoing ImmuneRACE study, and 1,000 to 1,500 subjects contributed by 6 global collaborators. Nearly every sample came with metadata listing a de-identified subject ID, COVID-19 status, age in years and sex. Where HLA class I and class II types were available, the types were taken from metadata supplied by the sample provider, not from assay-based typing. What the work shows at the level of the full study, not this receptor alone: The quantity of clinical and demographic metadata differed by source and by participant and was supplied without curation.

The collaborating institutions used their own protocols to collect whole blood in K2EDTA tubes. For TCRbeta analysis, collaborators shipped samples as frozen whole blood, isolated PBMCs, or DNA extracted from either of those sample types. This clone was counted a single time. Its antigen specificity is not known. Base qualities are not at hand, and no much larger clone is one base apart. TCRbeta CDR3 regions were amplified from genomic DNA using the immunoSEQ Assay, a bias-controlled multiplex PCR. As for the authors' bioinformatics: Within the assay, amplification of reference gene primers was used to estimate how many nucleated cells each sample contained. Sequence reads were collapsed and filtered to measure the absolute abundance of every unique TCRbeta CDR3 rearrangement. For each sample, productive Simpson clonality was calculated as the square root of Simpson's diversity index over productive rearrangements. This immuneACCESS table, as held by TCRdb, lists in-frame sequences with V and J called but not all clones. Of the missing ones, under half trace to an unresolved V gene in checked studies; the others have no known cause. The V and J calls and clone size are taken from that table; D and trimming were inferred from the DNA. This sample is represented by 150,000 to 200,000 clones; 60% to 85% of them were singletons. Together, the top ten hold around a sixth of the sample.

The specimen sequenced was peripheral blood. This clonotype was obtained from a man in his sixties with active or convalescent COVID-19.

The CDR3 sequence is CASSLAGGEFSQPQHF. The bases are TGTGCCAGCAGCTTGGCAGGGGGCGAGTTTAGTCAGCCCCAGCATTTT. The chain is made from TRBV5-5 and TRBJ1-5; 8 nucleotides in the junction match TRBD1. There are 16 amino acids in the CDR3, from cysteine to phenylalanine inclusive. The read is trimmed to its CDR3 DNA, 48 bases read in frame from base 1. Trimming accounts for 0 bases at V and 6 bases at J, while the number of junction bases matched to no gene is 8. The germline V gene encodes CDR1 SGHKS and CDR2 YYEKEE (reference sequence).